A single sample gave rise to the 16 T cell receptor beta chains below, sequenced in a study of blood T cell repertoires in COVID-19. Data came from immunoSEQ multiplex PCR; TCRdb stores just in-frame clones and leaves some out. The sample consists of approximately 130,000 clones, more than 70% of them appearing once. The sample consisted of peripheral blood. The receptors come from a human donor in a cohort sampled during active COVID-19.

The rearrangement links TRBV16 to TRBJ2-2; D is perhaps TRBD2 (5 bases). V was pared by 0 bases and J by 6 bases, with 11 bases between. Germline lookup yields CDR1 KGHSY and CDR2 FQNENV. This CDR3 region has 15 residues. In DNA, the CDR3 is TGTGCCAGCAGCCAATCACCCGGGGAGCCCGGGGAGCTGTTTTTT. Amino acid sequence: CASSQSPGEPGELFF.

The chain joins TRBV6-5 to TRBJ2-3, with a possible D match to TRBD2 (5 bases). Trimming left V 5 bases short and J 3 bases short, with 12 bases between. Germline CDR1 and CDR2: MNHEY and SVGAGI. This CDR3 is 14 amino acids long. The CDR3 DNA follows: TGTGCCAGCAGTCCTTGGACTTCAACAGATACGCAGTATTTT. Amino acids: CASSPWTSTDTQYF.

This clone was counted only a few times. V is TRBV18 and J is TRBJ1-2, with 8 bases identical to TRBD1. This CDR3 has 15 amino acids. Unmatched junction bases numbered 7, after V lost 3 bases and J lost 4 bases. Germline CDR1 is KGHSH and CDR2 is LQKENI. CDR3 in amino acids: CASSPDRGGGYGYTF. The CDR3 region has the DNA TGTGCCAGCTCACCCGACAGGGGAGGGGGCTATGGCTACACCTTC.

This sequence joins TRBV7-9 and TRBJ2-5, with TRBD1 matching over 10 bases. V gave up 5 bases and J gave up 4 bases; unmatched junction bases: 16. This CDR3 has 18 amino acids. CDR1 SEHNR and CDR2 FQNEAQ come from the germline V gene (reference sequence). This CDR3 reads CASSASGTGAHPPETQYF. Written as DNA, the CDR3 is TGTGCCAGCAGCGCCTCCGGGACAGGGGCCCACCCCCCAGAGACCCAGTACTTC.

V gene TRBV6-5 combines with J gene TRBJ1-2, with a possible D match to TRBD1 (6 bases). V lost 6 bases and J lost 5, with 13 bases in between. Germline V lookup: CDR1 MNHEY, CDR2 SVGAGI. This CDR3 contains 13 residues. Here the CDR3 DNA reads TGTGCCAGCAGGGAGGACGGACAGTATGGCTACACCTTC. Protein: CASREDGQYGYTF.

For the CDR3, the DNA is TGTGCCAGCAGTCCGCGCGGTCGAGCCTACGAGCAGTACTTC. This encodes CASSPRGRAYEQYF. The chain uses TRBV28 and TRBJ2-7; D gene uncertain. CDR3 length: 14 amino acids. Per germline, CDR1 MDHEN and CDR2 SYDVKM. V was trimmed by 5 bases and J by 2 bases, leaving 13 bases between them. Filled out from reference TRBV28 and TRBJ2-7, the complete variable domain reads DVKVTQSSRYLVKRTGEKVFLECVQDMDHENMFWYRQDPGLGLRLIYFSYDVKMKEKGDIPEGYSVSREKKERFSLILESASTNQTSMYLCASSPRGRAYEQYFGPGTRLTVT.

The CDR3 reads CASSQDLLGGPGANVLTF. In nucleotides, the CDR3 is TGTGCCAGCAGCCAAGATTTGTTAGGGGGCCCTGGGGCCAACGTCCTGACTTTC. J is TRBJ2-6 and V is TRBV3-1 (or the pseudogene TRBV3-2); 7 nucleotides agree with TRBD1. V trimming: 0 bases; J trimming: 2 bases; junction bases outside the gene matches: 7. The germline CDR1 and CDR2 sequences are LGHDT and YNNKEL (reference sequence). This CDR3 has 18 residues.

J is TRBJ1-1 and V is TRBV19, with a tentative D call TRBD1 (5 bases). Germline loops: CDR1 LNHDA, CDR2 SQIVND (reference sequence). The V and J ends lost 4 bases and 4 bases respectively, with 7 bases between them. CDR3 length: 12 amino acids. DNA for the CDR3: TGTGCCAGTAGTACAGGGCTCACTGAAGCTTTCTTT. As protein: CASSTGLTEAFF.

This rearrangement joins TRBV27 to TRBJ2-1; 11 positions match TRBD1. V was clipped by 6 bases and J by 9 bases; unmatched bases: 4. There are 13 residues in the CDR3. Germline CDR1 is MNHEY and CDR2 is SMNVEV (reference sequence). The CDR3 is CASSWDRGTEQFF. The CDR3, as DNA: TGTGCCAGCAGCTGGGACAGGGGGACTGAGCAGTTCTTC.

The genes are TRBV12-3 or TRBV12-4 and TRBJ1-1; D is ambiguous. V lost 6 bases and J lost 4, with 6 bases in between. The CDR3 loop spans 11 amino acids. The CDR3 coding sequence is TGTGCCAGCAGATCCAGCACTGAAGCTTTCTTT. Residues: CASRSSTEAFF.

The chain is built from TRBV28 and TRBJ2-7; 14 positions agree with TRBD2. With V trimmed by 2 bases and J by 6 bases, 0 bases remained unmatched. The CDR3 extends over 14 amino acids. Germline loops: CDR1 MDHEN, CDR2 SYDVKM. The CDR3 here is CASSLGTSGSEQYF. CDR3 sequence (DNA): TGTGCCAGCAGTTTAGGGACTAGCGGGAGCGAGCAGTACTTC. The complete variable domain, with remaining parts taken from reference TRBV28 and TRBJ2-7, reads DVKVTQSSRYLVKRTGEKVFLECVQDMDHENMFWYRQDPGLGLRLIYFSYDVKMKEKGDIPEGYSVSREKKERFSLILESASTNQTSMYLCASSLGTSGSEQYFGPGTRLTVT.

The J gene is TRBJ2-6, the V gene TRBV30; TRBD1 matches 8 bases. Trimming removed 4 bases from V and 0 bases from J; junction bases left unmatched: 5. Per germline, CDR1 GTSNPN and CDR2 SVGIG (reference sequence). The CDR3 is 16 residues long. The CDR3 loop is CAWKGQVASGANVLTF. CDR3 nucleotide sequence: TGTGCCTGGAAGGGACAGGTTGCCTCTGGGGCCAACGTCCTGACTTTC.

The V call is TRBV5-4, the J call TRBJ1-6, with 7 positions matching TRBD1. CDR1 and CDR2 (germline): SGHNT, YYREEE (reference sequence). The CDR3 runs to 17 residues. V trimming: 4 bases; J trimming: 2 bases; junction bases outside the gene matches: 9. This CDR3 reads CASSPNRGDTYNSPLHF. In DNA form, the CDR3 reads TGTGCCAGCAGCCCGAACAGGGGAGACACCTATAATTCACCCCTCCACTTT.

The genes are TRBV6-5 and TRBJ1-1; 7 positions agree with TRBD1. J lost 11 bases, V lost 4 bases, and 10 bases had no gene match. The germline CDR1 and CDR2 sequences are MNHEY and SVGAGI. The CDR3 has 13 amino acids. DNA of the CDR3: TGTGCCAGCAGTTCCTTGGAGGGGGCGAGGGCTTTCTTT. As protein: CASSSLEGARAFF.

This clone has a handful of counts. The V call is TRBV7-6, the J call TRBJ2-7, with no clear D. CDR3 length equals 15 residues. Trimming cost V 4 bases and J 0 bases, with 13 bases left between them. The germline V gene encodes CDR1 SGHVS and CDR2 FNYEAQ. The CDR3 loop is CASSSAGYNSYEQYF. In nucleotides, the CDR3 is TGTGCCAGCAGCTCGGCAGGTTATAACTCCTACGAGCAGTACTTC.

This clone was observed a few times. The chain has TRBV2 and TRBJ2-7; 8 nucleotides match TRBD2. Losses at the gene ends were 9 bases for V and 2 bases for J; bases not matched to a gene: 9. Germline assignment: CDR1 SNHLY and CDR2 FYNNEI. The CDR3 spans 14 residues. CDR3 coding DNA: TGTGCCAGAGCCACTAGCGGCGAAACCTACGAGCAGTACTTC. Its protein product is CARATSGETYEQYF.